The 28 T cell receptor beta chains given below trace back to one sample, sequenced in a study of T-cell memory formation after mild COVID-19. TCRdb reprocessed the 5' RACE reads via MiXCR and lists one record per CDR3 protein. The sample has 550,000 to 700,000 distinct CDR3 sequences, approximately 15% seen once; the top ten hold roughly 7.8%. The sequenced sample consisted of PBMCs or a T cell subset sorted from them (not recorded which). These receptors were obtained from an adult woman who had mild COVID-19 (a few samples of this study predate the infection). Cell type and time point are not known.

This clonotype was counted a few times. The chain links TRBV9 to TRBJ1-4; D uncertain. Germline V lookup: CDR1 SGDLS, CDR2 YYNGEE. CDR3 size: 14 residues. Trimming removed 0 bases from V and 3 bases from J, with 6 bases in between. The CDR3 DNA is TGTGCCAGCAGCGTAGTGGGGTCTAATGAAAAACTGTTTTTT. Residues: CASSVVGSNEKLFF. Looking up the rest from reference TRBV9 and TRBJ1-4 gives the full variable domain: DSGVTQTPKHLITATGQRVTLRCSPRSGDLSVYWYQQSLDQGLQFLIQYYNGEERAKGNILERFSAQQFPDLHSELNLSSLELGDSALYFCASSVVGSNEKLFFGSGTQLSVL.

The chain uses TRBV20-1 and TRBJ2-7; 7 nucleotides match TRBD2. The CDR3 is 14 amino acids. Germline CDR1 and CDR2: DFQATT and SNEGSKA (reference sequence). V lost 3 bases to trimming and J lost 4 bases; unmatched junction nucleotides: 9. The CDR3 spells CSARAQRGGYEQYF. The DNA of the CDR3 is TGCAGTGCTAGGGCCCAGCGGGGTGGTTACGAGCAGTACTTC.

This chain connects TRBV5-1 to TRBJ1-6; TRBD1 is a possible D gene (5 bases). V lost 3 bases to trimming and J lost 8 bases, with 6 bases between them. Per germline, CDR1 SGHRS and CDR2 YFSETQ. The CDR3 has 12 amino acids. CDR3 protein: CASSWGDSPLHF. The CDR3 coding sequence is TGCGCCAGCAGCTGGGGGGATTCACCCCTCCACTTT.

This clonotype was detected ten times or more. The chain uses TRBV4-3 and TRBJ1-1; 7 bases match TRBD1. The CDR3 length is 16 residues. Germline CDR1 LGHNA, CDR2 YSLEER. The V segment lost 4 bases and the J segment 3 bases; nucleotides outside the gene matches: 11. CDR3: CASSRQGGVVDTEAFF. CDR3 DNA sequence: TGCGCCAGCAGCCGTCAGGGGGGAGTTGTCGACACTGAAGCTTTCTTT.

CDR3 nucleotide sequence: TGTGCCAGCAGTGAATCGGGGGGTTACACTGAAGCTTTCTTT. This translates into CASSESGGYTEAFF. This sequence joins TRBV6-1 and TRBJ1-1; tentatively, D is TRBD1 (5 bases). Looked up from germline, CDR1 is MNHNS and CDR2 is SASEGT. This CDR3 region has 14 residues. Trimming removed 2 bases from V and 3 bases from J, with 10 bases in between.

This clonotype was picked up a small number of times. V usage is TRBV29-1 and J usage is TRBJ2-1; TRBD1 agrees at 10 bases. Per the germline V gene, CDR1 is SQVTM and CDR2 is ANQGSEA. J lost 15 bases, V lost 0 bases, and 5 bases had no gene match. The CDR3 covers 12 residues. CDR3 bases: TGCAGCGTTGAAGATCCGGGACAGGGGCCGTTCTTC. Translated: CSVEDPGQGPFF.

In its sample, this clonotype was seen a few times. The chain uses TRBV7-9 and TRBJ1-1; TRBD1 matches at 8 bases. The J segment lost 12 bases and the V segment lost 4 bases, leaving 19 bases of the junction unmatched. Germline V gene sequence: CDR1 SEHNR, CDR2 FQNEAQ (reference sequence). The CDR3 is 16 residues long. CDR3 in amino acids: CASSSVRRGRGLGTFF. The CDR3 DNA reads TGTGCCAGCAGCTCAGTTCGTCGTGGCAGGGGGCTTGGAACTTTCTTT.

This clonotype has more than one count but fewer than ten. The rearrangement uses TRBV5-6 and TRBJ2-1; D is unresolved. Germline-derived CDR1 and CDR2 are SGHDT and YYEEEE. The CDR3 is 11 residues long. V lost 2 bases and J 11 bases, leaving 8 bases between the germline ends. The CDR3 DNA reads as TGTGCCAGCAGCTTAGAGCAGAAGCAGTTCTTC. Amino acid sequence: CASSLEQKQFF.

The sample holds one count of this clonotype. The rearrangement uses TRBV6-6 and TRBJ2-5, with TRBD1 matching over 8 bases. CDR1 is MNHNY and CDR2 is SVGAGI in the germline V gene (reference sequence). This CDR3 has 16 residues. V was pared by 0 bases and J by 7 bases, with 10 bases of the junction left unmatched. The CDR3 sequence is CASSYSNRGSRGTQYF. For the CDR3, the DNA is TGTGCCAGCAGTTACTCGAACAGGGGGTCCCGGGGGACCCAGTACTTC.

This chain joins TRBV19 and TRBJ1-4; D gene ambiguous. The CDR3 contains 17 residues. Trimming took 7 bases from V and 0 from J, leaving 18 bases between them. The V gene's germline CDR1 is LNHDA and CDR2 SQIVND (reference sequence). The CDR3 sequence: CASTPRGQFATNEKLFF. For the CDR3, the DNA is TGTGCCAGTACCCCCCGTGGGCAGTTTGCAACTAATGAAAAACTGTTTTTT.

CDR3 nucleotide sequence: TGTGCCAGCAGCCCCTCGGGAGCGGCCTGGGCCATTCAGTACTTC. Amino acids: CASSPSGAAWAIQYF. This rearrangement joins TRBV12-3 or TRBV12-4 to TRBJ2-4, with a tentative D call TRBD2 (6 bases). The V end was cut by 6 bases, the J end by 9 bases, with 21 bases between. The CDR3 totals 15 residues.

The chain joins TRBV6-6 to TRBJ2-7; 9 bases agree with TRBD1. The CDR3 is 15 residues long. V dropped 2 bases and J dropped 3; count of bases not matched to a gene: 5. Looked up from germline, CDR1 is MNHNY and CDR2 is SVGAGI (reference sequence). This CDR3 reads CASSYEDRGYYEQYF. Written as DNA, the CDR3 is TGTGCCAGCAGTTACGAGGACAGGGGCTACTACGAGCAGTACTTC.

This clonotype has more than one count but fewer than ten. The CDR3 DNA reads as TGTGCCAGCAGCAAACAGGGGGCCTACGGCTACACCTTC. This codes for CASSKQGAYGYTF. The J gene is TRBJ1-2, the V gene TRBV7-9, with TRBD1 identical over 9 bases. Germline CDR1 reads SEHNR; CDR2 reads FQNEAQ (reference sequence). The CDR3 is 13 amino acids. V shed 5 bases and J 8 bases; nucleotides not matched to a gene: 6.

The chain is built from TRBV10-3 and TRBJ2-5; 8 bases line up with TRBD2. The CDR3 extends over 14 amino acids. Germline values: CDR1 ENHRY, CDR2 SYGVKD. Germline trimming cut 6 bases from V and 5 bases from J; bases unmatched to any gene: 8. CDR3 sequence (DNA): TGTGCCATCAGGGACGGACTAGCCTCGGAGACCCAGTACTTC. Its protein is CAIRDGLASETQYF.

The V and J genes are TRBV15 and TRBJ2-3, with a possible D match to TRBD2 (5 bases). Per the germline V gene, CDR1 is LNHNV and CDR2 is YYDKDF (reference sequence). The CDR3 spans 15 residues. V was trimmed by 0 bases and J by 9 bases, leaving 16 bases between them. The CDR3 spells CATSRDRGPGETQYF. Here the CDR3 DNA reads TGTGCCACCAGCAGAGATCGGGGTCCCGGAGAGACGCAGTATTTT.

This clonotype came up a few times. The chain is built from TRBV5-5 and TRBJ1-2; D is unresolved. CDR1 and CDR2 from the germline V gene are SGHKS and YYEKEE (reference sequence). V was pared by 0 bases and J by 3 bases, with 12 bases between. The CDR3 has 15 amino acids. Written as DNA, the CDR3 is TGTGCCAGCAGCTTGGGTCCCAGCGGGGACTATGGCTACACCTTC. This codes for CASSLGPSGDYGYTF.

In this sample, this clonotype turned up a few times. The genes are TRBV5-5 and TRBJ2-1; TRBD2 might be the D (5 bases). CDR1 is SGHKS, CDR2 YYEKEE, per germline (reference sequence). V was trimmed by 4 bases and J by 8 bases, leaving 16 bases between them. CDR3 length: 14 residues. CDR3 DNA: TGTGCCAGCAGCGGCAGAGGGCCGGTCCATGAGCAGTTCTTC. This gives the protein CASSGRGPVHEQFF.

This chain uses TRBV20-1 with TRBJ1-5; 8 nucleotides line up with TRBD1. V shed 5 bases and J 2 bases; nucleotides not matched to a gene: 11. From germline, CDR1 is DFQATT and CDR2 SNEGSKA (reference sequence). There are 16 residues in the CDR3. The CDR3 nucleotides are TGCAGTGCTGTACAGGGGGGTTTTTGGGGCAATCAGCCCCAGCATTTT. Protein: CSAVQGGFWGNQPQHF.

This clonotype was found a few times. The CDR3 region is CASSRDRGSINEQFF. In DNA form, the CDR3 reads TGTGCCAGCAGTCGGGACAGGGGGTCGATAAATGAGCAGTTCTTC. This rearrangement joins TRBV12-3 or TRBV12-4 to TRBJ2-1; 11 bases line up with TRBD1. The length of the CDR3 is 15 residues. Trimming removed 5 bases from V and 7 bases from J; junction bases left unmatched: 7.

The table lists this clonotype with a few counts. V and J are TRBV5-4 and TRBJ2-5; D not resolved. Germline loops: CDR1 SGHNT, CDR2 YYREEE (reference sequence). Trimming left V 4 bases short and J 4 bases short, with 14 bases between. The CDR3 has 14 residues. The CDR3 DNA sequence: TGTGCCAGCAGCCCGGCCACCGCAGTAGAGACCCAGTACTTC. This codes for CASSPATAVETQYF.

There are a few counts of this clonotype. The chain links TRBV5-1 to TRBJ1-3; D not certain. Trimming removed 0 bases from V and 2 bases from J, with 9 bases in between. The V gene's germline CDR1 is SGHRS and CDR2 YFSETQ. The CDR3 runs 15 residues. CDR3 in amino acids: CASSLDAGPGNTIYF. CDR3 nucleotides: TGCGCCAGCAGCTTGGATGCGGGTCCTGGAAACACCATATATTTT.

The gene calls are TRBV7-3 and TRBJ1-1; tentatively, D is TRBD1 (5 bases). V lost 5 bases, J lost 1 base, and 11 bases lay in between. The germline V gene has CDR1 SGHTA and CDR2 FQGTGA. This CDR3 spans 14 amino acids. CDR3 nucleotides: TGTGCCAGCAGCCCCGGCGGACAGAACACTGAAGCTTTCTTT. Translating it yields CASSPGGQNTEAFF. The complete variable domain, with remaining parts taken from reference TRBV7-3 and TRBJ1-1, reads GAGVSQTPSNKVTEKGKYVELRCDPISGHTALYWYRQSLGQGPEFLIYFQGTGAADDSGLPNDRFFAVRPEGSVSTLKIQRTERGDSAVYLCASSPGGQNTEAFFGQGTRLTVV.

The chain joins TRBV7-3 to TRBJ1-1; D is unresolved. Germline lookup yields CDR1 SGHTA and CDR2 FQGTGA. With 5 bases removed from V and 7 bases from J, the gap between germline ends came to 20 bases. The CDR3 has 15 amino acids. The CDR3 protein is CASSPNRAGSDEAFF. In nucleotides, the CDR3 is TGTGCCAGCAGCCCAAACCGCGCGGGCAGCGATGAAGCTTTCTTT.

This clonotype turned up a few times. J is TRBJ1-2 and V is TRBV29-1, with 7 bases matching TRBD1. The CDR3 totals 11 residues. Germline lookup yields CDR1 SQVTM and CDR2 ANQGSEA. Trimming cost V 7 bases and J 7 bases; bases outside gene matches: 6. CDR3 coding DNA: TGCAGCGGAGGGACAGCAACTGGCTACACCTTC. It translates to CSGGTATGYTF. Full variable domain (rest looked up from reference TRBV29-1 and TRBJ1-2): SAVISQKPSRDICQRGTSLTIQCQVDSQVTMMFWYRQQPGQSLTLIATANQGSEATYESGFVIDKFPISRPNLTFSTLTVSNMSPEDSSIYLCSGGTATGYTFGSGTRLTVV.

CDR3 bases: TGCGCCAGCAGCTTGGGGTCCCTCCCCCTCCACTTT. It specifies CASSLGSLPLHF. This chain links TRBV5-1 with TRBJ1-6; the D is unclear. In germline, CDR1 is SGHRS, CDR2 YFSETQ. This CDR3 comprises 12 residues. Trimming took 0 bases from V and 13 from J, leaving 8 bases between them.

As concerns this clonotype: A read error may explain this, as a much larger clone is one base away. The chain is built from TRBV12-3 or TRBV12-4 and TRBJ2-1, with unresolved D. The CDR3 has 14 amino acids. The germline V and J ends were trimmed by 6 bases and 0 bases, with 9 bases remaining between them. CDR3 sequence reads: CASRYSSSYNEQFF. The CDR3 DNA reads as TGTGCCAGCAGGTACTCGAGCTCCTACAATGAGCAGTTCTTC.

The chain joins TRBV3-1 to TRBJ2-1; D gene unclear. Deletions cut 2 bases from V and 6 bases from J, with 8 bases between. This CDR3 spans 13 amino acids. Germline V CDR1 and CDR2: LGHDT, YNNKEL (reference sequence). This CDR3 reads CASSQLNRNEQFF. In DNA form, the CDR3 reads TGTGCCAGCAGCCAACTCAATCGCAATGAGCAGTTCTTC.

V usage is TRBV10-3 and J usage is TRBJ2-7; no reliable D call. The CDR3 loop spans 14 amino acids. Germline V gives CDR1 ENHRY, CDR2 SYGVKD. Trimming cost V 0 bases and J 2 bases, with 8 bases left between them. In DNA form, the CDR3 reads TGTGCCATCAGTGAGTCGGTCGGCCCCTACGAGCAGTACTTC. It yields the protein CAISESVGPYEQYF.